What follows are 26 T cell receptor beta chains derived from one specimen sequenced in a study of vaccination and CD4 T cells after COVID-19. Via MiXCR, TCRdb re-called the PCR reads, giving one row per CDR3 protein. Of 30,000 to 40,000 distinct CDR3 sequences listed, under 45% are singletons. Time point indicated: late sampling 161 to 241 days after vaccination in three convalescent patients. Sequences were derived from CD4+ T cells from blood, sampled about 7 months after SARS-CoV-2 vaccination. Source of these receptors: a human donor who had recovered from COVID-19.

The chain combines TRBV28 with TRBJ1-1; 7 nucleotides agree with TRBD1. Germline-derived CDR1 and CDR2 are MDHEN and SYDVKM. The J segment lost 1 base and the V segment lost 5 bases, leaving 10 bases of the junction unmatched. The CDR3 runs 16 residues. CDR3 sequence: CASSLPSGDRNTEAFF. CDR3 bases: TGTGCCAGCAGTCTACCATCGGGGGACAGGAACACTGAAGCTTTCTTT.

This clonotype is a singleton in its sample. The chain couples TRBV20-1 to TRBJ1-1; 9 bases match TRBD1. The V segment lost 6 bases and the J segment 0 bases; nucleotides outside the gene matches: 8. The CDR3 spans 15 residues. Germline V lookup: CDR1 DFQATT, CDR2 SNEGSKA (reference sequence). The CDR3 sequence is CSATGGAYMNTEAFF. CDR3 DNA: TGCAGTGCAACAGGGGGCGCCTACATGAACACTGAAGCTTTCTTT.

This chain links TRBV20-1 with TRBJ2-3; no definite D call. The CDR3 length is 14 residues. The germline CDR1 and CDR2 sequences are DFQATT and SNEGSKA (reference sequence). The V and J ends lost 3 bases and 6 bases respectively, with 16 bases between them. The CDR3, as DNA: TGCAGTGCTAGGGCAGTAAGTACATCGGATACGCAGTATTTT. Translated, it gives CSARAVSTSDTQYF.

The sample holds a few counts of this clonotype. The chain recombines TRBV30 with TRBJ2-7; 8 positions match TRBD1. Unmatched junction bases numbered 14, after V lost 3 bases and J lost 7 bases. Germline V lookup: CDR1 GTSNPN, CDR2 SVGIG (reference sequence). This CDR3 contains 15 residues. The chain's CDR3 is CAWSRRVAGGNEQYF. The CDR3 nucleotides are TGTGCCTGGAGCCGGAGGGTGGCAGGGGGCAATGAGCAGTACTTC.

CDR3 region: CASSPSEGTGGRPQHF. CDR3 nucleotide sequence: TGTGCCAGCAGCCCGTCTGAGGGGACAGGGGGTAGACCCCAGCATTTT. V gene TRBV4-2 combines with J gene TRBJ1-5; TRBD1 aligns across 11 bases. V shed 4 bases, J shed 10 bases, and the junction held 12 bases outside the gene matches. Germline CDR1 is LGHNA and CDR2 is YNFKEQ. This CDR3 spans 16 amino acids.

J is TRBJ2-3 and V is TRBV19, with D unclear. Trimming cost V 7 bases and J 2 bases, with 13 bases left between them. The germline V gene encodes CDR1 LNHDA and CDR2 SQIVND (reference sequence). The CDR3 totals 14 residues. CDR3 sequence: CASTLSVNTDTQYF. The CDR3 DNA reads TGTGCCAGTACCCTGTCTGTAAACACAGATACGCAGTATTTT.

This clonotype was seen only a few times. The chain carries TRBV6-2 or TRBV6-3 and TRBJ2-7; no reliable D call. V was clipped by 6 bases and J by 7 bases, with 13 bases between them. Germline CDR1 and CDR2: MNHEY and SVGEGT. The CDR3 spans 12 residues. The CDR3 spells CASSRVTVEQYF. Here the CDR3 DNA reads TGTGCCAGCAGCCGGGTCACCGTGGAGCAGTACTTC.

This CDR3 reads CASRKPGTGYGYTF. The CDR3 DNA sequence: TGTGCCAGCAGAAAACCCGGGACAGGCTATGGCTACACCTTC. V usage is TRBV6-1 and J usage is TRBJ1-2; TRBD1 matches 8 bases. The germline V gene encodes CDR1 MNHNS and CDR2 SASEGT. This CDR3 spans 14 amino acids. The trim removed 6 bases at V and 4 bases at J, leaving 7 bases unmatched.

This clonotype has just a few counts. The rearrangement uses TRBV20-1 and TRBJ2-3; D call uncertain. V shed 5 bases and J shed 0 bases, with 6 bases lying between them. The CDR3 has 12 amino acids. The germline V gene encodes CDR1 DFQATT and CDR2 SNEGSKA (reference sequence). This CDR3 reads CSAWTSTDTQYF. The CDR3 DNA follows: TGCAGTGCTTGGACCAGCACAGATACGCAGTATTTT.

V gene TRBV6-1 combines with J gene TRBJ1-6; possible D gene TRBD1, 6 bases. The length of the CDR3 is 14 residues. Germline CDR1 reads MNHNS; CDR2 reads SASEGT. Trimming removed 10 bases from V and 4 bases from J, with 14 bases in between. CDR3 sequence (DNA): TGTGCCACCCTAGGGGGTTCTTATAATTCACCCCTCCACTTT. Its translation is CATLGGSYNSPLHF.

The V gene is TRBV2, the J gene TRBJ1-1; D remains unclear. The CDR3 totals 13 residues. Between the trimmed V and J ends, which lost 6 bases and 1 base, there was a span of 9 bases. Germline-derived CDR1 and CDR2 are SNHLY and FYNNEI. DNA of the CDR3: TGTGCCAGCAGCCCGGAGGAGAACACTGAAGCTTTCTTT. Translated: CASSPEENTEAFF.

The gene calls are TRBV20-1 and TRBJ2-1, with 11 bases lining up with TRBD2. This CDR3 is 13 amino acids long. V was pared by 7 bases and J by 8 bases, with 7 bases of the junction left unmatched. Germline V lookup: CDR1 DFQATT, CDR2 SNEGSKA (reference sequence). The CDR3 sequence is CSVTTSGSYEQFF. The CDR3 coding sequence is TGCAGTGTTACTACTAGCGGGAGCTATGAGCAGTTCTTC.

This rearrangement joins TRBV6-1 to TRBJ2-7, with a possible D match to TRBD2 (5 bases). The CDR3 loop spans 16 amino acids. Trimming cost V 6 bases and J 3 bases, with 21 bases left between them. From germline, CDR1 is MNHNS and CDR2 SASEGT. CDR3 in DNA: TGTGCCAGCAGCCCTACTGCCCAGGACTCGTTCTACGAGCAGTACTTC. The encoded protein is CASSPTAQDSFYEQYF.

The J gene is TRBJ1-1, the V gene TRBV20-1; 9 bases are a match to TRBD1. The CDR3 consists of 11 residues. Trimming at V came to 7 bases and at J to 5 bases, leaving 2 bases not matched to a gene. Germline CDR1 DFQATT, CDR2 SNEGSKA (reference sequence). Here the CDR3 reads CSGDRGTEAFF. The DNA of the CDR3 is TGCAGTGGAGACAGGGGGACTGAAGCTTTCTTT.

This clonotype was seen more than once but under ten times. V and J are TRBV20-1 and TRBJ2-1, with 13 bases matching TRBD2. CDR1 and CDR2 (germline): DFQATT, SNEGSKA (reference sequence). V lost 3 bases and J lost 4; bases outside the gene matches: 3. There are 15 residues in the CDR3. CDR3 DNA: TGCAGTGCTAGTTTACTAGCGGGAGGGTACAATGAGCAGTTCTTC. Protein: CSASLLAGGYNEQFF.

CDR3 residues: CSAKRSAASTDTQYF. In DNA, the CDR3 is TGCAGTGCTAAGAGGTCGGCAGCCAGCACAGATACGCAGTATTTT. The chain employs TRBV20-1 and TRBJ2-3; D is unresolved. CDR1 and CDR2 (germline): DFQATT, SNEGSKA (reference sequence). The CDR3 is 15 residues long. The V and J ends lost 4 bases and 0 bases respectively, with 14 bases between them.

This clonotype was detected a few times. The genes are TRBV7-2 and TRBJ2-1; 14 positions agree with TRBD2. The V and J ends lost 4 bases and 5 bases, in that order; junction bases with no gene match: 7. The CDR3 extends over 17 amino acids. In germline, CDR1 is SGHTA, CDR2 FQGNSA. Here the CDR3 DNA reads TGTGCCAGCAGCTCCGACCCGGGACTAGCGGGAGACAATGAGCAGTTCTTC. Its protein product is CASSSDPGLAGDNEQFF.

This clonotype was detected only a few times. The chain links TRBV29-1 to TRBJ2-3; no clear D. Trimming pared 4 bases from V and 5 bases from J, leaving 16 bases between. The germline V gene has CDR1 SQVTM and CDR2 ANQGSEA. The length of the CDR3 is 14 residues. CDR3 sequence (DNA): TGCAGCGTTGCTAAGGGCCAAGTAGGAGATACGCAGTATTTT. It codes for CSVAKGQVGDTQYF.

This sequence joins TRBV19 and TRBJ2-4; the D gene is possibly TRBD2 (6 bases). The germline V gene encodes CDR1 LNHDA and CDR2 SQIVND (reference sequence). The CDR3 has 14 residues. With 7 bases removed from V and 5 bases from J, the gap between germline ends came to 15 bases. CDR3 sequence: CASTVGGGQNIQYF. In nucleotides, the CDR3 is TGTGCCAGTACGGTGGGGGGAGGTCAAAACATTCAGTACTTC. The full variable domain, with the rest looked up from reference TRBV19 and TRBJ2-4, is DGGITQSPKYLFRKEGQNVTLSCEQNLNHDAMYWYRQDPGQGLRLIYYSQIVNDFQKGDIAEGYSVSREKKESFPLTVTSAQKNPTAFYLCASTVGGGQNIQYFGAGTRLSVL.

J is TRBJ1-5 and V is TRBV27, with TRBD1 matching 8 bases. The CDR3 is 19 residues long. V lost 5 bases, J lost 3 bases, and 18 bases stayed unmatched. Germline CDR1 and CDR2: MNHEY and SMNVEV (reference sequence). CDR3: CASSPQGAQADIVNQPQHF. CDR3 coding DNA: TGTGCCAGCAGTCCCCAGGGGGCGCAAGCGGATATCGTCAATCAGCCCCAGCATTTT.

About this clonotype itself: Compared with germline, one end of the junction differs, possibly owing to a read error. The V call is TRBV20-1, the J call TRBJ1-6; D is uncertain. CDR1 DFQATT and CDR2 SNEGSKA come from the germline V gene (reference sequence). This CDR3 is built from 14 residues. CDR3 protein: CSARGGVGNSPLDF. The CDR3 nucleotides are TGCAGTGCTAGGGGCGGGGTTGGAAATTCACCCCTCGACTTT.

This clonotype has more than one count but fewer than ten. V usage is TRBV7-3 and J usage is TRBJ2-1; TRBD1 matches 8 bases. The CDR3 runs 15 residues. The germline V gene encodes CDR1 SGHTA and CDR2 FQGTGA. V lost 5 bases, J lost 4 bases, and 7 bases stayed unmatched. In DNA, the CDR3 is TGTGCCAGCAGCCCGGACAGGGATCTGTACAATGAGCAGTTCTTC. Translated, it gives CASSPDRDLYNEQFF.

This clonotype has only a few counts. The DNA of the CDR3 is TGTGCCAGCAGCTTAGTATGGCGAGGCACGGCCAGCGAGCAGTACTTC. It translates to CASSLVWRGTASEQYF. The V and J genes are TRBV7-9 and TRBJ2-7, with no clear D. The length of the CDR3 is 16 residues. Deletions cut 1 base from V and 6 bases from J, with 19 bases between. Germline values: CDR1 SEHNR, CDR2 FQNEAQ (reference sequence).

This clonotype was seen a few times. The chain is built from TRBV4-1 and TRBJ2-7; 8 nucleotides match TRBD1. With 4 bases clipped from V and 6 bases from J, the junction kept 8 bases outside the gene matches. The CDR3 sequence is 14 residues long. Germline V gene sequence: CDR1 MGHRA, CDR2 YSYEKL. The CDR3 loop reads CASSPRQGRGEQYF. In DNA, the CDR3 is TGCGCCAGCAGCCCCCGACAGGGGAGAGGCGAGCAGTACTTC.

CDR3 loop: CASSGSGSSYNEQFF. The CDR3 DNA is TGCGCCAGCAGTGGTAGCGGGAGCTCCTACAATGAGCAGTTCTTC. V and J are TRBV10-2 and TRBJ2-1; the match to TRBD2 covers 9 bases. CDR1 is WSHSY, CDR2 SAAADI, per germline. With V trimmed by 4 bases and J by 0 bases, 1 base remained unmatched. This CDR3 has 15 residues.

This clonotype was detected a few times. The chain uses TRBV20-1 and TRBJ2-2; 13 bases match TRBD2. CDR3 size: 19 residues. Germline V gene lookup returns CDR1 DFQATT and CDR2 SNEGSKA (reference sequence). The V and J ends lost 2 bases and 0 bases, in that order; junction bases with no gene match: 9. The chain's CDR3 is CSARSGDGTSGTNTGELFF. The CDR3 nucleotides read TGCAGTGCTAGATCGGGTGACGGGACTAGCGGGACGAACACCGGGGAGCTGTTTTTT.